The rows below give T cell receptor beta chains drawn from one sample of a study of blood T cell repertoires in COVID-19. Sequencing was performed with immunoSEQ multiplex PCR; in TCRdb, only in-frame clones are kept and a portion is missing. Among more than 65,000 clones listed, under 85% were seen once. Sequenced: peripheral blood. These receptors were obtained from a man between 60 and 70 years old with acute or convalescent COVID-19. Each CDR3 is given with its conserved first and last residue. Fields, in order: CDR3 length, D gene, clone size, J gene, V gene, CDR3 DNA, CDR3 protein. The D gene is left open where the match is weak. Not every row has a clone size; where given, it reads once, few, many or a size class.

len: 14; d_gene: -; abundance: -; j_gene: TRBJ1-2; v_gene: TRBV7-8; CDR3nt: TGTGCCAGCAGCTTTCCAGGGGATCGCTATGGCTACACCTTC; CDR3aa: CASSFPGDRYGYTF
len: 15; d_gene: -; abundance: -; j_gene: TRBJ1-2; v_gene: TRBV5-5; CDR3nt: TGTGCCAGCAGCTCCGCCGAGGACAGAATCTATGGCTACACCTTC; CDR3aa: CASSSAEDRIYGYTF
len: 15; d_gene: -; abundance: -; j_gene: TRBJ1-5; v_gene: TRBV12-5; CDR3nt: TGTGCTAGTGGTTGGGACATTTATAGCAATCAGCCCCAGCATTTT; CDR3aa: CASGWDIYSNQPQHF
len: 14; d_gene: TRBD1; abundance: -; j_gene: TRBJ1-1; v_gene: TRBV6-5; CDR3nt: TGTGCCAGCATAAGACAGGGAGCAAACACTGAAGCTTTCTTT; CDR3aa: CASIRQGANTEAFF
len: 15; d_gene: -; abundance: -; j_gene: TRBJ2-7; v_gene: TRBV19; CDR3nt: TGTGCCAGTAGTATCCAGGACAGCGGTTCCTACGAGCAGTACTTC; CDR3aa: CASSIQDSGSYEQYF
len: 15; d_gene: TRBD1; abundance: once; j_gene: TRBJ1-2; v_gene: TRBV25-1; CDR3nt: TGTGCCAGCAGCCAGACAGGGGGCCAACCGTATGGCTACACCTTC; CDR3aa: CASSQTGGQPYGYTF
len: 15; d_gene: TRBD1; abundance: -; j_gene: TRBJ1-4; v_gene: TRBV19; CDR3nt: TGTGCCAGTAGTAACTCGGGACAGGGTGAAGAAAAACTGTTTTTT; CDR3aa: CASSNSGQGEEKLFF
len: 15; d_gene: TRBD1; abundance: once; j_gene: TRBJ2-5; v_gene: TRBV27; CDR3nt: TGTGCCAGCAGTTTATCCTTCGACAGGGACGGGACCCAGTACTTC; CDR3aa: CASSLSFDRDGTQYF
len: 17; d_gene: TRBD1; abundance: -; j_gene: TRBJ1-3; v_gene: TRBV9; CDR3nt: TGTGCCAGCAGCGTAGGACCTACAGGGGTGACTGGAAACACCATATATTTT; CDR3aa: CASSVGPTGVTGNTIYF
len: 18; d_gene: TRBD1; abundance: -; j_gene: TRBJ1-1; v_gene: TRBV6-6; CDR3nt: TGTGCCAGCAGTCACACAGCTCAACAGGGGGCGCTTCCCACTGAAGCTTTCTTT; CDR3aa: CASSHTAQQGALPTEAFF
len: 16; d_gene: -; abundance: -; j_gene: TRBJ1-6; v_gene: TRBV4-3; CDR3nt: TGCGCCAGCAGCCAAGATACGGCACTAGGAAATTCACCCCTCCACTTT; CDR3aa: CASSQDTALGNSPLHF
len: 17; d_gene: TRBD1; abundance: -; j_gene: TRBJ1-6; v_gene: TRBV7-2; CDR3nt: TGTGCCAGCAGCTCAAAGAAGGGACAGCTAAATAATTCACCCCTCCACTTT; CDR3aa: CASSSKKGQLNNSPLHF
len: 14; d_gene: -; abundance: -; j_gene: TRBJ1-1; v_gene: TRBV6-5; CDR3nt: TGTGCCAGCAGTCCGAATGGAGGGTCCACTGAAGCTTTCTTT; CDR3aa: CASSPNGGSTEAFF
len: 14; d_gene: TRBD2; abundance: once; j_gene: TRBJ2-5; v_gene: TRBV18; CDR3nt: TGTGCCAGCTCACCTGCGGGGGGGCAAGAGACCCAGTACTTC; CDR3aa: CASSPAGGQETQYF
len: 16; d_gene: -; abundance: once; j_gene: TRBJ1-5; v_gene: TRBV6-1; CDR3nt: TGTGCCAGCAGTGATGACAGCGGGAGGGGCGAACTGGCCCAGCATTTT; CDR3aa: CASSDDSGRGELAQHF
len: 16; d_gene: TRBD2; abundance: once; j_gene: TRBJ2-7; v_gene: TRBV6-2/TRBV6-3; CDR3nt: TGTGCCAGCAGCCGAACTAGCGGGGGACCCTCCTACGAGCAGTACTTC; CDR3aa: CASSRTSGGPSYEQYF
len: 17; d_gene: TRBD2; abundance: -; j_gene: TRBJ2-3; v_gene: TRBV7-2; CDR3nt: TGTGCCAGCAGCTTAGCGGCTAGCGGGGGGGCATATGATACGCAGTATTTT; CDR3aa: CASSLAASGGAYDTQYF
len: 14; d_gene: -; abundance: few; j_gene: TRBJ1-5; v_gene: TRBV7-9; CDR3nt: TGTGCCAGCAGCTTAGGGGCCCTTAATCAGCCCCAGCATTTT; CDR3aa: CASSLGALNQPQHF
len: 13; d_gene: -; abundance: -; j_gene: TRBJ1-1; v_gene: TRBV12-3/TRBV12-4; CDR3nt: TGTGCCAGCAGTTTCGCGGGGGACACTGAAGCTTTCTTT; CDR3aa: CASSFAGDTEAFF
len: 13; d_gene: -; abundance: few; j_gene: TRBJ1-2; v_gene: TRBV5-5; CDR3nt: TGTGCCAGCAGCTTGAATACAGGGTATGGCTACACCTTC; CDR3aa: CASSLNTGYGYTF
len: 17; d_gene: TRBD2; abundance: -; j_gene: TRBJ2-3; v_gene: TRBV5-4; CDR3nt: TGTGCCAGCAGCCGGACTAGCGGGGGAATTAGCACAGATACGCAGTATTTT; CDR3aa: CASSRTSGGISTDTQYF
len: 15; d_gene: -; abundance: few; j_gene: TRBJ1-4; v_gene: TRBV2; CDR3nt: TGTGCCAGCAGGGCAAGGACAGCCTCTAATGAAAAACTGTTTTTT; CDR3aa: CASRARTASNEKLFF
len: 13; d_gene: TRBD2; abundance: -; j_gene: TRBJ2-7; v_gene: TRBV5-1; CDR3nt: TGCGCCAGCAGCGGGGGGGTAGCCTACGAGCAGTACTTC; CDR3aa: CASSGGVAYEQYF
len: 14; d_gene: TRBD1; abundance: -; j_gene: TRBJ1-5; v_gene: TRBV18; CDR3nt: TGTGCCAGCTCAAAGGGACAGGGGAATCAGCCCCAGCATTTT; CDR3aa: CASSKGQGNQPQHF
len: 15; d_gene: -; abundance: once; j_gene: TRBJ1-2; v_gene: TRBV6-5; CDR3nt: TGTGCCAGCAGCCCGGGGGGGAGGACAGATTATGGCTACACCTTC; CDR3aa: CASSPGGRTDYGYTF
len: 16; d_gene: TRBD1; abundance: -; j_gene: TRBJ1-1; v_gene: TRBV7-9; CDR3nt: TGTGCCAGCAGCTTAGCAATGACAGGGCCGAACACTGAAGCTTTCTTT; CDR3aa: CASSLAMTGPNTEAFF
len: 15; d_gene: -; abundance: -; j_gene: TRBJ1-3; v_gene: TRBV19; CDR3nt: TGTGCCAGTACCACGATGTGGGGAGGACGGGACTCCGTATATTTT; CDR3aa: CASTTMWGGRDSVYF
len: 15; d_gene: -; abundance: -; j_gene: TRBJ1-6; v_gene: TRBV29-1; CDR3nt: TGCAGCGCCCCCCCGGGCGACGGGATAACTTCACCCCTCCACTTT; CDR3aa: CSAPPGDGITSPLHF
len: 15; d_gene: TRBD2; abundance: -; j_gene: TRBJ2-6; v_gene: TRBV4-1; CDR3nt: TGCGCCAGCAGCCAACGGGGGGCTGGGGCCAACGTCCTGACTTTC; CDR3aa: CASSQRGAGANVLTF
len: 17; d_gene: TRBD2; abundance: -; j_gene: TRBJ2-2; v_gene: TRBV7-8; CDR3nt: TGTGCCACCCGGGGCCCGTCTAGCGGGGGGGCCTCCGGGGAGCTGTTTTTT; CDR3aa: CATRGPSSGGASGELFF
len: 15; d_gene: -; abundance: -; j_gene: TRBJ2-5; v_gene: TRBV6-5; CDR3nt: TGTGCCAGCAGTTACATGATGGGCAGGGCAGAGACCCAGTACTTC; CDR3aa: CASSYMMGRAETQYF
len: 15; d_gene: TRBD1; abundance: -; j_gene: TRBJ1-3; v_gene: TRBV25-1; CDR3nt: TGTGCCAGCAGTGATAAGGACAGGGGAGGCGGCACCATATATTTT; CDR3aa: CASSDKDRGGGTIYF
len: 15; d_gene: -; abundance: -; j_gene: TRBJ2-7; v_gene: TRBV5-5; CDR3nt: TGTGCCAGCAGCTTGGCGAGGGGGTCCCCCTACGAGCAGTACTTC; CDR3aa: CASSLARGSPYEQYF
len: 16; d_gene: TRBD2; abundance: once; j_gene: TRBJ2-1; v_gene: TRBV4-1; CDR3nt: TGCGCCAGCAGCCCCCTCGCGGGGGATGGTATCGATGAGCAGTTCTTC; CDR3aa: CASSPLAGDGIDEQFF
len: 15; d_gene: TRBD2; abundance: -; j_gene: TRBJ2-3; v_gene: TRBV3-1/TRBV3-2; CDR3nt: TGTGCCAGCAGCCTCCGGACTAGCGCCGCAGATACGCAGTATTTT; CDR3aa: CASSLRTSAADTQYF
len: 14; d_gene: TRBD1; abundance: -; j_gene: TRBJ1-4; v_gene: TRBV30; CDR3nt: TGTGCCTGGAACCCCGGGACAGGGGACGAAAAACTGTTTTTT; CDR3aa: CAWNPGTGDEKLFF
len: 15; d_gene: TRBD1; abundance: -; j_gene: TRBJ1-2; v_gene: TRBV29-1; CDR3nt: TGCAGCGTTGAAGATCCTCGGGACAGGGGCAAGGGCTACACCTTC; CDR3aa: CSVEDPRDRGKGYTF
len: 15; d_gene: TRBD1; abundance: -; j_gene: TRBJ1-1; v_gene: TRBV27; CDR3nt: TGTGCCAGCACCCTAGGGTTCGGGGACAGGGCGCGTGCTTTCTTT; CDR3aa: CASTLGFGDRARAFF
len: 14; d_gene: -; abundance: once; j_gene: TRBJ2-7; v_gene: TRBV12-2; CDR3nt: TGTGCAAGTCGCTTGGGGACAGGCACCTACGAGCAGTACTTC; CDR3aa: CASRLGTGTYEQYF
len: 15; d_gene: TRBD1; abundance: many; j_gene: TRBJ1-6; v_gene: TRBV12-5; CDR3nt: TGTGCTAGTGGTCGGACAGGGAATTCTAATTCACCCCTCCACTTT; CDR3aa: CASGRTGNSNSPLHF